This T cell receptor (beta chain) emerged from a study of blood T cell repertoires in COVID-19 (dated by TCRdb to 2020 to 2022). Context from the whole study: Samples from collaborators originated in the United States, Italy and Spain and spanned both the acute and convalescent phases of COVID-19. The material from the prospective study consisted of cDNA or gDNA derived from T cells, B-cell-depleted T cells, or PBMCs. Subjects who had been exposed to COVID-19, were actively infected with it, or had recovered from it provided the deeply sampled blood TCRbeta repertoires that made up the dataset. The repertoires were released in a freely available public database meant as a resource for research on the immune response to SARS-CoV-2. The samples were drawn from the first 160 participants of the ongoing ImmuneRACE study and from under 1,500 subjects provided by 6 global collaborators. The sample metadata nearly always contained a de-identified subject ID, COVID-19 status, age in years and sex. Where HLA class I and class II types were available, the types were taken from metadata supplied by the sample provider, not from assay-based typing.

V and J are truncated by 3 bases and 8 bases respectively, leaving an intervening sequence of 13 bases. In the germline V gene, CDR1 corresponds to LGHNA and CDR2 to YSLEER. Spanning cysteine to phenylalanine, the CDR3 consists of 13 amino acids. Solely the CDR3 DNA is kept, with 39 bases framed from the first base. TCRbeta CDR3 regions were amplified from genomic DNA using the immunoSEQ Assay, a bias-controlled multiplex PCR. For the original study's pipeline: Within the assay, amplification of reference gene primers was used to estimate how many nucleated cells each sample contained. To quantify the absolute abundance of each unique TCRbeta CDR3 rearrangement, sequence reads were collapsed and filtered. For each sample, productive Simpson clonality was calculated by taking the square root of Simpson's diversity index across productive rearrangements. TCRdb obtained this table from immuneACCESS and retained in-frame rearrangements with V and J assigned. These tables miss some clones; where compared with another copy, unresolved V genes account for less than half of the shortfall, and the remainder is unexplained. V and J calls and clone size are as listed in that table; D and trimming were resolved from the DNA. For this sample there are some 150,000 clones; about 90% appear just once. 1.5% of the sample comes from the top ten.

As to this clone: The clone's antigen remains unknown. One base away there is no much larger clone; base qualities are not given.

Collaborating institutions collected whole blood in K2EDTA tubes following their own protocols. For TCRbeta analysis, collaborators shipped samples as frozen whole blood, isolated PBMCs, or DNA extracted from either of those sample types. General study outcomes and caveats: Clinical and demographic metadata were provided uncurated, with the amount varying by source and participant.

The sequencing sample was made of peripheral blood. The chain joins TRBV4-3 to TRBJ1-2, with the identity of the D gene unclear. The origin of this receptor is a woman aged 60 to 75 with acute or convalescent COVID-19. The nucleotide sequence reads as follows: TGCGCCAGCAGCCAGTCGAGAGGGTCAGGCTACACCTTC. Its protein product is CASSQSRGSGYTF.